The 11 T cell receptor beta chains given below trace back to one sample, sequenced in a study of T cells in Graves' hyperthyroidism and ophthalmopathy. The source material, RNA transcripts, was used to amplify TCR beta CDR3 regions. HTBI primers drove first-round RT-PCR of the TCR CDR3. TCRdb re-called the multiplex PCR reads with MiXCR, one entry per CDR3 protein. Of about 520,000 distinct CDR3 sequences listed, less than 25% are singletons. The material sequenced was blood. These receptors were taken from a man between 18 and 35 years old with Graves' hyperthyroidism.

This clonotype was detected ten times or more. V usage is TRBV12-3 or TRBV12-4 and J usage is TRBJ1-2; D unresolved. The CDR3 spans 13 residues. V shed 1 base and J shed 4 bases, with 7 bases lying between them. The CDR3 DNA sequence: TGTGCCAGCAGTTTAGGGCAGCCCTATGGCTACACCTTC. This gives the protein CASSLGQPYGYTF.

V gene TRBV6-5 combines with J gene TRBJ2-7, with 7 bases matching TRBD1. CDR1 is MNHEY, CDR2 SVGAGI, per germline. The CDR3 is made up of 10 amino acids. The CDR3 region has the DNA TGTGCAGTACAGGGGCGCGAGCAGTACTTC. Translating gives CAVQGREQYF.

Ten or more counts support this clonotype. The gene calls are TRBV28 and TRBJ1-2, with no clear D. V lost 4 bases and J 5 bases, leaving 8 bases between the germline ends. Germline assignment: CDR1 MDHEN and CDR2 SYDVKM. CDR3 length: 12 amino acids. CDR3 bases: TGTGCCAGCAGTTGGGAGTATTATGGCTACACCTTC. Its protein product is CASSWEYYGYTF.

The sample holds many counts of this clonotype. This sequence joins TRBV19 and TRBJ2-2; D remains ambiguous. The ends were cut back, 9 bases at V and 8 bases at J, with 10 bases in the middle. CDR3 size: 11 residues. CDR1 is LNHDA and CDR2 is SQIVND in the germline V gene (reference sequence). CDR3: CARAERGELFF. CDR3 bases: TGTGCCAGGGCAGAGAGGGGGGAGCTGTTTTTT.

This clonotype has more than one count but fewer than ten. The CDR3 sequence: CASSLLQGGNIQYF. As DNA, the CDR3 is TGTGCCAGCAGTTTACTACAGGGGGGAAACATTCAGTACTTC. The chain carries TRBV28 and TRBJ2-4; 8 bases align to TRBD1. This CDR3 region has 14 residues. V shed 2 bases, J shed 6 bases, and the junction held 3 bases outside the gene matches. Germline CDR1 reads MDHEN; CDR2 reads SYDVKM.

This clonotype was counted ten times or more. J is TRBJ2-5 and V is TRBV5-1; TRBD2 matches at 7 bases. The CDR3 length is 13 residues. The trim removed 5 bases at V and 4 bases at J, leaving 5 bases unmatched. From germline, CDR1 is SGHRS and CDR2 YFSETQ. Here the CDR3 DNA reads TGCGCCAGCAGGATAACGGGGGGAGAGACCCAGTACTTC. Amino acids: CASRITGGETQYF.

This clonotype was seen repeatedly, ten times or more. The gene calls are TRBV2 and TRBJ2-2; D is ambiguous. The germline V gene has CDR1 SNHLY and CDR2 FYNNEI. This CDR3 is 13 amino acids long. The ends were cut back, 7 bases at V and 7 bases at J, with 13 bases in the middle. The CDR3 nucleotides are TGTGCCAGCAATCCCGGCCCCATCGGGGAGCTGTTTTTT. It specifies CASNPGPIGELFF.

The genes are TRBV19 and TRBJ2-2; no clear D gene. The germline gives CDR1 LNHDA, CDR2 SQIVND (reference sequence). The V end lost 4 bases, the J end lost 7 bases, and 10 bases lay between the germline ends. CDR3 length: 13 amino acids. The CDR3 DNA reads as TGTGCCAGTAGTAGGCCATATTTCGGGGAGCTGTTTTTT. The encoded protein is CASSRPYFGELFF.

This clonotype was recorded at least ten times. The chain employs TRBV5-1 and TRBJ1-1; TRBD1 might be the D (6 bases). V was shortened by 2 bases and J by 8 bases, with 10 bases between the two germline ends. Per germline, CDR1 SGHRS and CDR2 YFSETQ. This CDR3 region has 12 residues. The CDR3 sequence: CASSFGGREAFF. The CDR3 bases are TGCGCCAGCAGCTTCGGGGGCCGCGAAGCTTTCTTT.

In this sample, this clonotype turned up a few times. V usage is TRBV3-1 and J usage is TRBJ2-7, with TRBD1 matching 8 bases. V shed 1 base and J 3 bases; nucleotides not matched to a gene: 8. Germline V gene sequence: CDR1 LGHDT, CDR2 YNNKEL (reference sequence). The CDR3 is 16 amino acids. The CDR3 DNA reads TGTGCCAGCAGCCAAGGTCTGGGACAGGAGGTCTACGAGCAGTACTTC. This encodes CASSQGLGQEVYEQYF.

The V call is TRBV28, the J call TRBJ2-5, with 9 bases identical to TRBD1. The germline V gene encodes CDR1 MDHEN and CDR2 SYDVKM. This CDR3 spans 15 amino acids. The V and J ends lost 5 bases and 2 bases, in that order; junction bases with no gene match: 6. The CDR3: CASSTLGTGQETQYF. The CDR3 DNA sequence: TGTGCCAGCAGTACATTAGGGACAGGGCAAGAGACCCAGTACTTC.